The T cell receptor beta chain described here comes from a study of regulatory T cells in long-lasting Graves disease. This clonotype came up a few times. Its matching antigen is unknown. Time point of the sample: newly diagnosed GD, antithyroid drugs for less than 3 months. The TCR library was made from RNA extracted from PBMCs. Tubes containing EDTA received approximately 9.8 milliliters of drawn peripheral blood. Arm-PCR with iRepertoire HTBI primers amplified the CDR3 regions for these TCR beta libraries. How the authors handled the data: Overall, samples carried 60 to 65 TRBV and over 12 TRBJ segments. TCRdb passed the multiplex PCR reads through MiXCR, listing each CDR3 protein once. What appears here as the V and J calls and clone size reflects TCRdb's work, not the paper's. Altogether 350,000 to 500,000 distinct CDR3 sequences are present, less than 15% being singletons, with the ten largest covering 17%.

Overall study results and limits: Segments TRBV28, TRBJ1-2 and TRBJ2-5 showed preferential usage in persistent disease.

The germline V gene has CDR1 MNHEY and CDR2 SVGEGT. Germline trimming cut 6 bases from V and 0 bases from J; bases unmatched to any gene: 13. CDR3 length equals 19 residues. In addition, the sample was reused for a study of T cells in Graves' hyperthyroidism and ophthalmopathy. In that study: The HTBI set primed first-round TCR CDR3 RT-PCR.

The receptor was derived from a woman aged 50 to 60 with Graves disease. This chain links TRBV6-2 or TRBV6-3 with TRBJ2-1; 11 nucleotides align to TRBD2. Source: peripheral blood mononuclear cells (PBMCs), taken at new diagnosis, from a patient treated with antithyroid drugs. In DNA form, the CDR3 reads TGTGCCAGCAGCGGCGGATTCGGACTAGCGGGCCGCTCCTACAATGAGCAGTTCTTC. Protein: CASSGGFGLAGRSYNEQFF.